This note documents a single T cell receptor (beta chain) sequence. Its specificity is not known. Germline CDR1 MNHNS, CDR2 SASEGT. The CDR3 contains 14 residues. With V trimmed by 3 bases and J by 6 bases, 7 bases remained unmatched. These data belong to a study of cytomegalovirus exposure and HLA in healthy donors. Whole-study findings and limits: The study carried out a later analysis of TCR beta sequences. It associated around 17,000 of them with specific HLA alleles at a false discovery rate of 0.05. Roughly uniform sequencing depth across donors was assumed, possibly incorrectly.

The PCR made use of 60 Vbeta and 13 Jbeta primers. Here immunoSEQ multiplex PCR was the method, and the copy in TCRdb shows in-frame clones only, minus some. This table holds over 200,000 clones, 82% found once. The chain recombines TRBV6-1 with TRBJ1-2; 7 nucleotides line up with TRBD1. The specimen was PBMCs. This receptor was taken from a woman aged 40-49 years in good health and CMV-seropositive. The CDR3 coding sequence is TGTGCCAGCAGTGATCCGACAGGGTACGATGGCTACACCTTC. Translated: CASSDPTGYDGYTF.